Following are 5 T cell receptor beta chains from one sample sequenced in a study of blood T cell repertoires in COVID-19. The protocol was immunoSEQ multiplex PCR, while the TCRdb copy is restricted to in-frame clones and leaves out a portion. The data show roughly 200,000 clones, less than 85% seen once. Material for sequencing was PBMCs or T cells enriched from blood (not recorded which). The origin of the receptors is a man aged 35-49 years who had recovered from COVID-19.

The chain combines TRBV19 with TRBJ2-5; the match to TRBD2 covers 11 bases. J gave up 3 bases and V 6 bases, and 6 bases lay outside the gene matches. Germline lookup yields CDR1 LNHDA and CDR2 SQIVND (reference sequence). This CDR3 is 15 amino acids long. This chain's CDR3 is CASRGLAATEETQYF. The CDR3 DNA is TGTGCCAGTAGGGGACTAGCGGCGACCGAAGAGACCCAGTACTTC.

This chain's CDR3 is CATKTGLGNTEAFF. The CDR3 DNA reads as TGTGCCACCAAGACAGGGTTGGGGAACACTGAAGCTTTCTTT. The chain employs TRBV19 and TRBJ1-1, with 7 bases that match TRBD1. Germline V gene sequence: CDR1 LNHDA, CDR2 SQIVND (reference sequence). CDR3 length equals 14 residues. The trim removed 10 bases at V and 1 base at J, leaving 9 bases unmatched. The full variable domain, in which reference TRBV19 and TRBJ1-1 provide the parts outside the CDR3, is DGGITQSPKYLFRKEGQNVTLSCEQNLNHDAMYWYRQDPGQGLRLIYYSQIVNDFQKGDIAEGYSVSREKKESFPLTVTSAQKNPTAFYLCATKTGLGNTEAFFGQGTRLTVV.

This clone was seen more than once but under ten times. The rearrangement joins TRBV3-1 (or the pseudogene TRBV3-2) to TRBJ1-5, with no clear D. This CDR3 comprises 15 residues. V shed 4 bases and J shed 0 bases, with 10 bases lying between them. Per germline, CDR1 LGHDT and CDR2 YNNKEL (reference sequence). Here the CDR3 reads CASSLRANSNQPQHF. CDR3 sequence (DNA): TGTGCCAGCAGCCTGAGGGCTAATAGCAATCAGCCCCAGCATTTT.

The rearrangement links TRBV4-3 to TRBJ1-2; no definite D call. The CDR3 is made up of 15 amino acids. V lost 0 bases to trimming and J lost 4 bases, with 12 bases between them. Germline lookup yields CDR1 LGHNA and CDR2 YSLEER. DNA for the CDR3: TGCGCCAGCAGCCAAGAAGGAGGGCTGAGCTATGGCTACACCTTC. This encodes CASSQEGGLSYGYTF.

The chain has TRBV11-3 and TRBJ2-7; D unresolved. V lost 5 bases and J 1 base, leaving 15 bases between the germline ends. Germline values: CDR1 SGHNT, CDR2 YENEEA. The CDR3 covers 15 residues. CDR3 sequence reads: CASSHSGFTSYEQYF. CDR3 coding DNA: TGTGCCAGCAGCCATTCCGGGTTTACATCCTACGAGCAGTACTTC. The full variable domain, its missing parts supplied by reference TRBV11-3 and TRBJ2-7, is EAGVVQSPRYKIIEKKQPVAFWCNPISGHNTLYWYLQNLGQGPELLIRYENEEAVDDSQLPKDRFSAERLKGVDSTLKIQPAELGDSAVYLCASSHSGFTSYEQYFGPGTRLTVT.